These T cell receptor beta chains were read from a single sample in a study of response to subunit inactivated influenza vaccine. TCRdb used MiXCR to reprocess the RT-PCR reads, holding one entry per CDR3 protein. Among 430,000 or so distinct CDR3 sequences listed, 10% to 11% were seen once. This material consisted of PBMCs from blood, taken 35 to 45 days after vaccination. These receptors all stem from a man aged 50 to 60 who received an inactivated influenza vaccine. The CDR3 runs from the conserved cysteine through the conserved F or W. A D gene is named only where the DNA matches it firmly. For some rows the clone size is stated as once, few or many, or as a class when expanded; others skip it.

. TRBJ1-6 few TRBV7-2 CASSQYNSLALHF TGTGCCAGCAGCCAATATAATTCGTTAGCCCTCCACTTT
TRBD1 TRBJ2-5 few TRBV7-8 CASSLETGSQETQYF TGTGCCAGCAGCTTAGAGACAGGGAGCCAAGAGACCCAGTACTTC
. TRBJ2-6 few TRBV4-1 CASSQGDSGANVLTF TGCGCCAGCAGCCAAGGGGACTCTGGGGCCAACGTCCTGACTTTC
TRBD2 TRBJ2-7 . TRBV4-3 CASSQGLVGTSASGYEQYF TGCGCCAGCAGCCAAGGTCTTGTTGGGACTAGCGCCTCAGGGTACGAGCAGTACTTC
. TRBJ1-1 few TRBV11-2 CASSLGDSGYTEAFF TGTGCCAGCAGCTTAGGGGACTCTGGGTACACTGAAGCTTTCTTT
. TRBJ1-2 few TRBV7-2 CASSWGAGYYGYTF TGTGCCAGCAGCTGGGGGGCAGGGTACTATGGCTACACCTTC
. TRBJ2-3 many TRBV15 CATSRDSAWSTDTQYF TGTGCCACCAGCAGAGATAGTGCGTGGAGCACAGATACGCAGTATTTT
TRBD2 TRBJ2-3 many TRBV24-1 CATKSSGTTTDTQYF TGTGCCACCAAATCCAGCGGGACGACCACAGATACGCAGTATTTT
. TRBJ2-2 many TRBV7-7 CASSLESRGANTGELFF TGTGCCAGCAGCTTAGAATCCAGGGGCGCAAACACCGGGGAGCTGTTTTTT
TRBD2 TRBJ2-2 . TRBV12-3/TRBV12-4 CASSTSGRPTGELFF TGTGCCAGCAGTACTAGCGGGAGGCCTACCGGGGAGCTGTTTTTT
TRBD1 TRBJ2-7 . TRBV12-3/TRBV12-4 CASSFRTGQGVEQYF TGTGCCAGCAGTTTTCGGACCGGACAGGGAGTCGAGCAGTACTTC
. TRBJ2-3 . TRBV15 CATSRGAVEDTQYF TGTGCCACCAGCAGAGGGGCGGTCGAAGATACGCAGTATTTT
. TRBJ1-4 many TRBV7-6 CASSLATGPNEKLFF TGTGCCAGCAGCTTAGCAACAGGGCCTAATGAAAAACTGTTTTTT
TRBD2 TRBJ2-3 few TRBV7-2 CASSLTSGGGDTQYF TGTGCCAGCAGCCTAACTAGCGGGGGAGGGGATACGCAGTATTTT
TRBD2 TRBJ2-1 many TRBV28 CASRWTSGDNEQFF TGTGCCAGCAGGTGGACTAGCGGTGACAATGAGCAGTTCTTC
. TRBJ2-2 few TRBV4-2 CASSQDLGNTGELFF TGTGCCAGCAGCCAAGATCTAGGAAACACCGGGGAGCTGTTTTTT
. TRBJ1-5 . TRBV15 CATRRDSNQPQHF TGTGCCACCAGGCGTGATAGCAATCAGCCCCAGCATTTT
. TRBJ2-1 . TRBV4-3 CASSQDKSSYNEQFF TGCGCCAGCAGCCAAGACAAGAGCTCCTACAATGAGCAGTTCTTC
. TRBJ2-1 many TRBV5-5 CASTLGWDSYNEQFF TGTGCCAGCACCCTGGGTTGGGACTCCTACAATGAGCAGTTCTTC
TRBD1 TRBJ2-5 . TRBV2 CASSLGQENQETQYF TGTGCCAGCAGTCTGGGACAGGAGAACCAAGAGACCCAGTACTTC
. TRBJ2-7 many TRBV7-2 CASSLWVGHEQYF TGTGCCAGCAGCTTATGGGTAGGCCACGAGCAGTACTTC
TRBD1 TRBJ1-1 many TRBV10-3 CAIRATGGTEAFF TGTGCCATCAGGGCCACAGGGGGCACTGAAGCTTTCTTT
TRBD1 TRBJ2-3 . TRBV5-6 CASSLGTGGNTQYF TGTGCCAGCAGCTTGGGGACAGGGGGCAATACGCAGTATTTT
TRBD2 TRBJ2-3 . TRBV9 CASSVTTSGLSTDTQYF TGTGCCAGCAGCGTAACGACTAGCGGGTTAAGCACAGATACGCAGTATTTT
TRBD1 TRBJ2-7 . TRBV2 CASFGTGRPYEQYF TGTGCCAGCTTCGGGACAGGGCGCCCCTACGAGCAGTACTTC
. TRBJ2-1 . TRBV5-1 CASSLGLGGDEQFF TGCGCCAGCAGCTTGGGGCTAGGGGGGGATGAGCAGTTCTTC
TRBD2 TRBJ2-7 . TRBV28 CASSRTSGSSYEHYF TGTGCCAGCAGTCGAACTAGCGGGAGCTCCTACGAGCACTACTTC
. TRBJ2-5 many TRBV5-1 CASRDSGGQETQYF TGCGCCAGCCGTGACAGCGGAGGACAAGAGACCCAGTACTTC
TRBD1 TRBJ2-1 few TRBV6-6 CASSLRDSGEQFF TGTGCCAGCAGCCTCCGGGACAGCGGAGAGCAGTTCTTC
TRBD2 TRBJ2-1 few TRBV20-1 CSARHSGRGYNEQFF TGCAGTGCTAGACATAGCGGGAGGGGCTACAATGAGCAGTTCTTC
. TRBJ2-3 many TRBV6-1 CASSRVGPSTDTQYF TGTGCCAGCAGTCGTGTAGGGCCTAGCACAGATACGCAGTATTTT
. TRBJ2-3 many TRBV6-6 CASSYDTDTQYF TGTGCCAGCAGTTACGACACAGATACGCAGTATTTT
. TRBJ1-2 . TRBV6-5 CASSYSRDGGYTF TGTGCCAGCAGTTACTCGCGGGACGGCGGCTACACCTTC
. TRBJ2-3 few TRBV7-2 CASSLVWAGTDTQYF TGTGCCAGCAGCTTAGTTTGGGCGGGGACAGATACGCAGTATTTT